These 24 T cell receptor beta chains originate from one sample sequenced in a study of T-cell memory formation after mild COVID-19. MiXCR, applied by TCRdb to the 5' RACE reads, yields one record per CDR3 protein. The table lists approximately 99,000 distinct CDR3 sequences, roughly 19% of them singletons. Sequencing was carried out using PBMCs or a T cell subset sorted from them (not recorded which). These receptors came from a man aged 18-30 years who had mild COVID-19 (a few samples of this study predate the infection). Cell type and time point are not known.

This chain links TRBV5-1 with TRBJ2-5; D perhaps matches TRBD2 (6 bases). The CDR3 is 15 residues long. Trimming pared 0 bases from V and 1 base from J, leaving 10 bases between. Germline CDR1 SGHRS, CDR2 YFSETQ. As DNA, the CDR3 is TGCGCCAGCAGCTTGGATCGGGGAGGCCAAGAGACCCAGTACTTC. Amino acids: CASSLDRGGQETQYF.

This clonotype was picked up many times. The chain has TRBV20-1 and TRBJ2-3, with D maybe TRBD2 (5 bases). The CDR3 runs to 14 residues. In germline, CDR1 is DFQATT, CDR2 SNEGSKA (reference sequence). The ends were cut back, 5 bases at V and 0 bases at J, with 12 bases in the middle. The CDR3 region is CSAPLEDSTDTQYF. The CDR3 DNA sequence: TGCAGTGCTCCTCTGGAGGACAGCACAGATACGCAGTATTTT.

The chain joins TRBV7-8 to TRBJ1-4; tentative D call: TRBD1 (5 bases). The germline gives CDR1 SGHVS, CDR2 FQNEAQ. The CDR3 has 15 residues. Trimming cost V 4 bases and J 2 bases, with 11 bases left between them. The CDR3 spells CASSWPGTTNEKLFF. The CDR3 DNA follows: TGTGCCAGCAGCTGGCCTGGGACGACTAATGAAAAACTGTTTTTT.

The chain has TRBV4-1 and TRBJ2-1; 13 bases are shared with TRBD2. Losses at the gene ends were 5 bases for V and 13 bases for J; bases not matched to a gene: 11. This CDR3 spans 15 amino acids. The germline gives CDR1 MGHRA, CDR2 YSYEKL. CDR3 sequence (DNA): TGCGCCAGCAGCGAAGGACTAGCGGGGGCCCGAGGTCAGTTCTTC. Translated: CASSEGLAGARGQFF.

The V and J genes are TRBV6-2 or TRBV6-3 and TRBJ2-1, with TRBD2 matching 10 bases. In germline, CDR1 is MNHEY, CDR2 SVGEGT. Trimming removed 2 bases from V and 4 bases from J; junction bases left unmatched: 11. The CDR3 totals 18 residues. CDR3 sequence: CASSYLGLAGVLYNEQFF. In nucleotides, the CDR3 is TGTGCCAGCAGTTACCTCGGGCTAGCGGGGGTTCTTTACAATGAGCAGTTCTTC.

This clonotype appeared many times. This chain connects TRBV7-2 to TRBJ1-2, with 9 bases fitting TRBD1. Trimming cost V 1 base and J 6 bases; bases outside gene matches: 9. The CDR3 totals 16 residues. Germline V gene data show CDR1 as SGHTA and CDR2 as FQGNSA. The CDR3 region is CASSLGSGTGSHGYTF. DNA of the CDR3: TGTGCCAGCAGCTTAGGGTCCGGGACAGGGAGCCATGGCTACACCTTC.

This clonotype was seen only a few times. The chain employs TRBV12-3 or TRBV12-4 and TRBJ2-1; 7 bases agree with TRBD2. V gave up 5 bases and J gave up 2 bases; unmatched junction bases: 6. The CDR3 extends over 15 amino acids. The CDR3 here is CASSVGGYAYNEQFF. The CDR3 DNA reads TGTGCCAGCAGTGTCGGGGGGTACGCCTACAATGAGCAGTTCTTC.

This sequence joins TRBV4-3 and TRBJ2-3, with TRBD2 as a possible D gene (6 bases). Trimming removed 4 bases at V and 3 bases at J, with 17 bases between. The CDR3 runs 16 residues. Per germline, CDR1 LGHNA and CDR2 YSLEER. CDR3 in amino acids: CASSPSRGSDTDTQYF. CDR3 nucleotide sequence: TGCGCCAGCAGCCCCTCTCGGGGGAGCGATACAGATACGCAGTATTTT.

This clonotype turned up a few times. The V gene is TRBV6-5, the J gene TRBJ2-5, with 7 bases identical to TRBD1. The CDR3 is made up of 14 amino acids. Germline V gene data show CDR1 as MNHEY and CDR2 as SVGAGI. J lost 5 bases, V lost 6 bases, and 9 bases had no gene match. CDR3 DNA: TGTGCCAGCAGCTGGACAGGTCGAGGGGAGACCCAGTACTTC. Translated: CASSWTGRGETQYF.

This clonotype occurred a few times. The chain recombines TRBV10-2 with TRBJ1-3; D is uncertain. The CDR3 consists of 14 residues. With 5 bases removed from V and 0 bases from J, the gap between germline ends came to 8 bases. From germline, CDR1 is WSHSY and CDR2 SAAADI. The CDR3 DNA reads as TGCGCCAGCAGTCAGGCCCGCTCTGGAAACACCATATATTTT. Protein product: CASSQARSGNTIYF.

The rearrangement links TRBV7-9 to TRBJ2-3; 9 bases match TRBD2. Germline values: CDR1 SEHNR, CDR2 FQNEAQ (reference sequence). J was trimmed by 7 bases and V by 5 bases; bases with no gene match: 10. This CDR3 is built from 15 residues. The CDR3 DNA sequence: TGTGCCAGCAGCGAATCCGGGACTAGCAAACATACGCAGTATTTT. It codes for CASSESGTSKHTQYF. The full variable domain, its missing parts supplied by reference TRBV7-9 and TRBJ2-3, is DTGVSQNPRHKITKRGQNVTFRCDPISEHNRLYWYRQTLGQGPEFLTYFQNEAQLEKSRLLSDRFSAERPKGSFSTLEIQRTEQGDSAMYLCASSESGTSKHTQYFGPGTRLTVL.

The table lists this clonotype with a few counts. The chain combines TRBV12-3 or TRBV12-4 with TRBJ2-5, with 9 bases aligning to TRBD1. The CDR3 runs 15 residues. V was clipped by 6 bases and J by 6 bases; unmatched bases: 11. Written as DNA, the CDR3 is TGTGCCAGCAGCCGACAGGGGGAGTTATGGAAGACCCAGTACTTC. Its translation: CASSRQGELWKTQYF.

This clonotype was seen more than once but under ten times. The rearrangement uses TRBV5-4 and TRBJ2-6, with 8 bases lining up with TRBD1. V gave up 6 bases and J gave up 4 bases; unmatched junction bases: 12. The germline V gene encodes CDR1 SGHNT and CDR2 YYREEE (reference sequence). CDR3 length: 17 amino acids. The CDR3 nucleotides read TGTGCCAGCACCCGGGGGCAGGGGGCGCGGGGGGCCAACGTCCTGACTTTC. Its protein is CASTRGQGARGANVLTF. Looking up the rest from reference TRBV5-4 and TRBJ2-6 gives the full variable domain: ETGVTQSPTHLIKTRGQQVTLRCSSQSGHNTVSWYQQALGQGPQFIFQYYREEENGRGNFPPRFSGLQFPNYSSELNVNALELDDSALYLCASTRGQGARGANVLTFGAGSRLTVL.

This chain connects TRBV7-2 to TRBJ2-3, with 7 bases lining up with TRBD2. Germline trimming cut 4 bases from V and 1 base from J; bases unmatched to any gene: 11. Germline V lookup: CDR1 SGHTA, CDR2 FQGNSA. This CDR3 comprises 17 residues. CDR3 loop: CASSSAGRGRGTDTQYF. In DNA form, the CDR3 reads TGTGCCAGCAGCTCAGCGGGGCGGGGCCGGGGCACAGATACGCAGTATTTT.

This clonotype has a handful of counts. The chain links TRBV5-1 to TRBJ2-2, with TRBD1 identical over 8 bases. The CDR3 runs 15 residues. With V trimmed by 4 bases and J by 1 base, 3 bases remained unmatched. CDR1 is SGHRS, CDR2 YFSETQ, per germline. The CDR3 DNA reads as TGCGCCAGCAGCGCCGGGACAGGGAACACCGGGGAGCTGTTTTTT. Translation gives CASSAGTGNTGELFF.

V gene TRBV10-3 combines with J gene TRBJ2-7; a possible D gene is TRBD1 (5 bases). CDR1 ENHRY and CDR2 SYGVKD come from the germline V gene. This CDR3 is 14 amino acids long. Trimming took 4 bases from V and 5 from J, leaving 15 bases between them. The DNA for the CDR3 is TGTGCCATCAGTGGTCAGGGTTACTTGGACGAGCAGTACTTC. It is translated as CAISGQGYLDEQYF.

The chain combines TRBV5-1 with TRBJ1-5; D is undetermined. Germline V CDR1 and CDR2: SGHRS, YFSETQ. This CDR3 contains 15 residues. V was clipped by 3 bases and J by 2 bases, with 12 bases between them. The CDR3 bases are TGCGCCAGCAGCTCGGACGGGCTGGGCAATCAGCCCCAGCATTTT. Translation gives CASSSDGLGNQPQHF.

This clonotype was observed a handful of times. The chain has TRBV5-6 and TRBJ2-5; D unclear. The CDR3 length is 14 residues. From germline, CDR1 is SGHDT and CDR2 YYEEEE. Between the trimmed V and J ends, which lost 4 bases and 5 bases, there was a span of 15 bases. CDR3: CASSPPGVRETQYF. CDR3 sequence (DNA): TGTGCCAGCAGCCCCCCAGGTGTCCGGGAGACCCAGTACTTC. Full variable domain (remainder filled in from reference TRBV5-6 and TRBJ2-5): DAGVTQSPTHLIKTRGQQVTLRCSPKSGHDTVSWYQQALGQGPQFIFQYYEEEERQRGNFPDRFSGHQFPNYSSELNVNALLLGDSALYLCASSPPGVRETQYFGPGTRLLVL.

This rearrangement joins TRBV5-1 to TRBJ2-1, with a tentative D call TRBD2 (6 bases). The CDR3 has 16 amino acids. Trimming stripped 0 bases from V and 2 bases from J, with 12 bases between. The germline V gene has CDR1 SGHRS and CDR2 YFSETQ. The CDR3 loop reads CASSLGDSGPYNEQFF. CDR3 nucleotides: TGCGCCAGCAGCTTGGGGGACTCAGGCCCCTACAATGAGCAGTTCTTC.

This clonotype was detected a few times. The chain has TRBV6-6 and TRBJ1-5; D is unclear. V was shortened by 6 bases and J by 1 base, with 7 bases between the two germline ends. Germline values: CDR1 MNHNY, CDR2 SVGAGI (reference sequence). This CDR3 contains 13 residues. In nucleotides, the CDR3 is TGTGCCAGCAGCCCCCCAAGCAATCAGCCCCAGCATTTT. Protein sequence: CASSPPSNQPQHF.

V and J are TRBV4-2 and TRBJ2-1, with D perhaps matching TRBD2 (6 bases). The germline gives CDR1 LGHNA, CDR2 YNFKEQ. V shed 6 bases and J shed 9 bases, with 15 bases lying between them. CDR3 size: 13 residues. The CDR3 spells CASRYGGKGEQFF. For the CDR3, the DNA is TGTGCCAGCAGATACGGGGGTAAAGGTGAGCAGTTCTTC.

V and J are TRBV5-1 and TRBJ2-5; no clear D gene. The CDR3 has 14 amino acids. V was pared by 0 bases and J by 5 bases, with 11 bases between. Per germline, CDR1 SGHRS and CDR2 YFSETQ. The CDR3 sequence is CASSLVGFGETQYF. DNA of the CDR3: TGCGCCAGCAGCTTGGTTGGGTTTGGGGAGACCCAGTACTTC.

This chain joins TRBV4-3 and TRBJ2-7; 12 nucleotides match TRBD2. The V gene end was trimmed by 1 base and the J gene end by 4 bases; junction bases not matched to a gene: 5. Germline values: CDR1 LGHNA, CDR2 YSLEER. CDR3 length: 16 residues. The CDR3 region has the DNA TGCGCCAGCAGCCAAGCGATCGGGACTAGCGGGTACGAGCAGTACTTC. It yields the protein CASSQAIGTSGYEQYF.

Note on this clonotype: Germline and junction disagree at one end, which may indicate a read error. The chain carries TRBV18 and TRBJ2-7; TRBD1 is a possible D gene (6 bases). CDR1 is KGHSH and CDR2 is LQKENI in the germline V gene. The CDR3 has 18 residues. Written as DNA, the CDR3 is TGTGCCAGCTCACCACGCCCTGGCCTTACAGGGTCCGACTACGATCAGTACTTC. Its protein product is CASSPRPGLTGSDYDQYF.